This T cell receptor beta chain appears in the sequencing data of a study of shared clonotypes between healthy human individuals (dated by TCRdb to 2019 to 2021). With regard to the full study: A couple of women and a few men aged 18 to 49 years were included in the cohort. To increase sequencing depth and limit assay-specific biases, TCR repertoire library preparation and sequencing were carried out by different laboratories using diverse techniques. Each donor's leukapheresis produced roughly between roughly 0.85 and 9.5 billion PBMCs. For each donor, CD4 naive and CD4 memory were each run on three plates, CD8 naive on two plates, and CD8 memory on one plate. The study deeply sequenced blood TCR repertoires of several healthy adults to estimate repertoire size and the extent of clonotype sharing between individuals. Results the study describes overall, beyond this receptor: Across several donors, 5% to 6% of naive CD4, roughly 3.5% of naive CD8, 2.3% of memory CD4, and about 0.44% of memory CD8 clonotypes were shared. Because the study included only a small number of donors, the genetic and exposure-history diversity represented was limited. Incomplete sequencing was indicated by rarefaction of sorted-subset datasets, despite the large sequencing depth. Sampling was limited to blood, and TCR repertoires in tissue likely differ from TCR repertoires in blood. Naive subsets generally had larger estimated clonotype richness than memory subsets did. Based on pairwise subsampling, the degree of clonotype sharing among donors was expected to be affected by sequencing depth. Clonotypes shared by all four sorted-subset donors showed higher generation probabilities than non-shared clonotypes.

With respect to this clone: Which antigen it targets is not known. The record has no base qualities; no much larger clone is one base away.

Using the deep immunoSEQ assay, TCR CDR3 regions were amplified from genomic DNA by multiplex PCR. Genomic DNA extracted from each cell subset was distributed evenly over all wells of several immunoSEQ 96-well plates, and each plate served as one replicate. Each replicate PCR for sorted subsets received around 200 ng genomic DNA, equal to 30,000 or so T cell genomes. Purified libraries were measured with a Qubit 3.0 fluorometer, size-checked on a Bioanalyzer 2100, and measured again with the KAPA Library Quantification kit. A separate single-read 150-cycle Illumina NextSeq 550 flow cell was used to sequence each immunoSEQ 96-well plate. Under the source paper's analysis protocol: Because only junctional sequences without quality scores were contained in the immunoSEQ output, filtering matching that applied to full-length reads could not be performed. To assign V/J genes and CDR3, sequences were annotated using PyIR, a Python wrapper for IgBLAST v1.9, with IMGT germline references. Reads with weak V/J assignments (E-value above 1e-6), missing CDR3, stop codons, out-of-frame junctions, or ambiguous translated residues were removed. V3J clonotypes were defined by identical inferred V gene, J gene, and CDR3 amino acid sequence. Percentage overlap between repertoires was calculated by dividing the number of shared unique clonotypes by the size of the smaller repertoire. RTK rarefaction, the Chao1 estimator, and Recon v2.1 estimates of unobserved clonotypes were used to assess repertoire richness. For all TCRbeta clonotypes obtained by the gDNA method from a few donors, generation probabilities were computed with OLGA. Here the immuneACCESS table is served through TCRdb, limited to in-frame sequences with V and J called. Missing clones are a known gap in these copies; in checked studies unresolved V genes cover under half, and the rest lacks a known reason. That table furnishes V, J and clone size, whereas the DNA furnished D and trimming. The table for this sample lists 600,000 to 750,000 clones; roughly 87% of them were counted only once. In total, the top ten clones hold 34% of the sample.

Donors were healthy HIV-negative adults with no recently reported acute infections or vaccinations. Every donor was a Caucasian adult living in Nashville, Tennessee, USA. CD8 memory samples consisted of magnetically selected CD45RO+ cells combined with CCR7-negative CD45RA+ effector memory (TemRA) cells. Blood was collected by leukapheresis, and PBMCs were isolated by Ficoll-Histopaque density gradient centrifugation and then cryopreserved in liquid nitrogen vapor phase. Analytical flow cytometry was used to check the purity and quantity of every magnetically sorted T cell population. Each sorted fraction had its genomic DNA isolated and then quantified by UV absorbance on a Nanodrop 2000c. Material: memory CD8+ T cells from PBMCs. What the cell subset or site label conveys for this sample: CD45RO+ cells pooled with CCR7-negative TemRA cells. The source is a man between 18 and 35 years old in good health. Some clones in this sample may be carry-over from other donors' samples.

The DNA is TGTGCCAGCAGTGAAGCCGTCCTAGCGGGGGGGGAGCCCCAGTACTTC. Translation gives CASSEAVLAGGEPQYF. The chain employs TRBV2 and TRBJ2-5; the central 12 bases match TRBD2. There are 16 amino acids in the CDR3, from cysteine to phenylalanine inclusive. Only the CDR3 part of the read is kept: 48 bases, read in frame from the first base. Per the germline V gene, SNHLY is the CDR1 and FYNNEI is the CDR2. Ends trimmed: V by 0 bases, J by 9 bases; bases unmatched to a gene: 8.